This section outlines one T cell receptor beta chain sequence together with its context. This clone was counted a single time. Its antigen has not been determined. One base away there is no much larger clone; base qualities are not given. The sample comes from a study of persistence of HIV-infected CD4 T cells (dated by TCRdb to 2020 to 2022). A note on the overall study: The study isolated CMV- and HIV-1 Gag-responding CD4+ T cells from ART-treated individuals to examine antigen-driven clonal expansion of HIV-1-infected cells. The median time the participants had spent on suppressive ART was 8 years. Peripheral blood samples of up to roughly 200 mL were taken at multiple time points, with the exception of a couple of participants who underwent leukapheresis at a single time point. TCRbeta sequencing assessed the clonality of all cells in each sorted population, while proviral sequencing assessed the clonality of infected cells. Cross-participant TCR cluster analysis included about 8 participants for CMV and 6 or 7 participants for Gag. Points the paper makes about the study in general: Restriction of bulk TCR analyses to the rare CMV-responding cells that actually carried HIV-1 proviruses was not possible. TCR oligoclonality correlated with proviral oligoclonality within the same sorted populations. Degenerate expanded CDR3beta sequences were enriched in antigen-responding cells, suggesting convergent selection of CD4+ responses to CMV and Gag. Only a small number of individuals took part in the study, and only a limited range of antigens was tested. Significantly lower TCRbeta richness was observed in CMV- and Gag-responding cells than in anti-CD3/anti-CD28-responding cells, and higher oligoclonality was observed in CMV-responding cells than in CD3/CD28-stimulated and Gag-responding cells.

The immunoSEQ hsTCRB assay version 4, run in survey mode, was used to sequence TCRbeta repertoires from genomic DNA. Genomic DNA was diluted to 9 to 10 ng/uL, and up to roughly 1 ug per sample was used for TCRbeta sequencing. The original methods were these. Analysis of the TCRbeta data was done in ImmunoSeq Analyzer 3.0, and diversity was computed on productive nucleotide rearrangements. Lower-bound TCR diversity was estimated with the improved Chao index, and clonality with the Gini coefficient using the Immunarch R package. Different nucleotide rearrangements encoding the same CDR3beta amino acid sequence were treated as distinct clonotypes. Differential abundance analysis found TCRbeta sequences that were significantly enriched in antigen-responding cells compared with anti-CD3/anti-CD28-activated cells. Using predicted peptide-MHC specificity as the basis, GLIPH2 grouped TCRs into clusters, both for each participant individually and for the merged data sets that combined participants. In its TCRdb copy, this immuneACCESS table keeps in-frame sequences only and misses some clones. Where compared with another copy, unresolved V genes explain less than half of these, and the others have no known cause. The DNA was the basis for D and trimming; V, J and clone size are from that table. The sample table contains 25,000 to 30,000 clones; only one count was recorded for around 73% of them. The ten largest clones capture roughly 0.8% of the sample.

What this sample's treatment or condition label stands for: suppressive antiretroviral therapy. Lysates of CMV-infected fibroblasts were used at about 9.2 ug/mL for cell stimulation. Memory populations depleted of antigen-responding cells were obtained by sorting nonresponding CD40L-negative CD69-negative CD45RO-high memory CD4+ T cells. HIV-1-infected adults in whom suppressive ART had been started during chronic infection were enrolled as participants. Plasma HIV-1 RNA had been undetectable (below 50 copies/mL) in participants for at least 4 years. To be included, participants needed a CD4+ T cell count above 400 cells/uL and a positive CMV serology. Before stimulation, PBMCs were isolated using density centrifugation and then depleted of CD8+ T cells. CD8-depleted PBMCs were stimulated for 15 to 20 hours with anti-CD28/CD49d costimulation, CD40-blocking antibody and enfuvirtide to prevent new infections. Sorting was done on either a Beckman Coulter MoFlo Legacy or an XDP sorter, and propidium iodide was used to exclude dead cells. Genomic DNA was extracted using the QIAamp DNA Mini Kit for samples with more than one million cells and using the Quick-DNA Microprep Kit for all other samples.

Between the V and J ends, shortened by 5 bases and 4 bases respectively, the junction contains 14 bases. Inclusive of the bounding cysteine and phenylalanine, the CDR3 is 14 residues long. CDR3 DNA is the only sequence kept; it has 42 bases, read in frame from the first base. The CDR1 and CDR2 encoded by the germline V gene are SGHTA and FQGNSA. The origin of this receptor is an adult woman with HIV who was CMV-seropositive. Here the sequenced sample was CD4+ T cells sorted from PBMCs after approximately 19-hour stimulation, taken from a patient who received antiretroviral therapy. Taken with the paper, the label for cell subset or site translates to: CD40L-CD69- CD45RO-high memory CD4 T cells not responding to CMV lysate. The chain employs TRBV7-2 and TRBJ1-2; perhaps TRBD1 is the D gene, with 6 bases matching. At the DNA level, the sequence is TGTGCCAGCAGCCGGGGGGGCTCTGGCTATGGCTACACCTTC. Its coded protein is CASSRGGSGYGYTF.